A selection of T cell receptor beta chains follows, all from one sample in a study of cytomegalovirus exposure and HLA in healthy donors. Generated by immunoSEQ multiplex PCR, the TCRdb table keeps only in-frame clones and is missing some. The sample contains 130,000 or so clones, roughly 90% of which appear only once. The sequencing sample was made of PBMCs. These receptors all come from a man younger than 45 in good health and CMV-seronegative. The CDR3 runs from the conserved cysteine through the conserved F or W. A D gene is named only where the DNA matches it firmly. Expanded clones are given a class, and other clones once, few, many or no size at all.

V gene	J gene	D gene	clone size	CDR3 protein	CDR3 DNA
TRBV2	TRBJ1-2	TRBD1	-	CASITGARLRMGYTF	TGTGCCAGTATTACAGGGGCCAGGTTGAGGATGGGCTACACCTTC
TRBV19	TRBJ1-1	-	-	CASSIGGYTEAFF	TGTGCCAGTAGTATAGGCGGCTACACTGAAGCTTTCTTT
TRBV4-2	TRBJ2-3	TRBD2	once	CASSQDSSGGLDDTQYF	TGTGCCAGCAGCCAAGATTCTAGCGGGGGTTTGGATGATACGCAGTATTTT
TRBV11-2	TRBJ2-7	-	few	CASSLEYRSDYEQYF	TGTGCCAGCAGCTTAGAGTACAGATCGGACTACGAGCAGTACTTC
TRBV10-3	TRBJ1-3	-	-	CAIRGADTIYF	TGTGCCATCAGGGGGGCGGACACCATATATTTT
TRBV5-1	TRBJ1-5	TRBD1	-	CASSPGTDQNQPQHF	TGCGCCAGCAGCCCGGGGACAGATCAGAATCAGCCCCAGCATTTT
TRBV6-5	TRBJ1-2	-	-	CASSYTGLGYGYTF	TGTGCCAGCAGTTACACAGGGTTGGGCTATGGCTACACCTTC
TRBV27	TRBJ2-7	-	-	CASSPGHRDEQYF	TGTGCCAGCAGCCCGGGACATCGGGACGAGCAGTACTTC
TRBV9	TRBJ2-1	-	-	CASSVEEGSSYNEQFF	TGTGCCAGCAGCGTAGAGGAGGGGAGCTCCTACAATGAGCAGTTCTTC
TRBV7-6	TRBJ2-5	TRBD2	-	CASRQSGGWETQYF	TGTGCCAGCAGGCAAAGCGGGGGGTGGGAGACCCAGTACTTC
TRBV2	TRBJ1-1	-	-	CASSKEGLRQNTEAFF	TGTGCCAGCAGCAAAGAGGGCCTCAGGCAGAACACTGAAGCTTTCTTT
TRBV2	TRBJ1-2	TRBD1	-	CASNGRDRGIANYGYTF	TGTGCCAGCAACGGCCGGGACAGGGGGATAGCTAACTATGGCTACACCTTC
TRBV5-1	TRBJ2-7	-	-	CASSLGAGSEQYF	TGCGCCAGCAGCTTGGGCGCCGGGTCCGAGCAGTACTTC
TRBV6-5	TRBJ1-1	TRBD1	-	CASSYGPLTGFTEAFF	TGTGCCAGCAGTTACGGGCCTTTGACAGGGTTCACTGAAGCTTTCTTT
TRBV2	TRBJ1-3	-	-	CASRETGGGNTIYF	TGTGCCAGCAGGGAGACAGGAGGAGGAAACACCATATATTTT
TRBV18	TRBJ2-1	-	-	CASSPPDLVPNEQFF	TGTGCCAGCTCACCACCGGACTTAGTCCCCAATGAGCAGTTCTTC
TRBV7-9	TRBJ2-7	TRBD1	-	CASSQDRGNWQYF	TGTGCCAGCAGCCAGGACAGGGGCAATTGGCAGTACTTC
TRBV19	TRBJ2-5	TRBD2	-	CASSIIRGVQETQYF	TGTGCCAGTAGTATTATCCGGGGGGTCCAAGAGACCCAGTACTTC
TRBV10-3	TRBJ2-7	TRBD1	-	CAISGDRNYEQYF	TGTGCCATCAGTGGGGACAGAAACTACGAGCAGTACTTC